The rows below give T cell receptor beta chains drawn from one sample of a study of T cell responses to AZD1222 COVID-19 vaccine. Clones were sequenced by immunoSEQ multiplex PCR, and TCRdb holds only the in-frame ones, with some missing. The profile shows about 150,000 clones, 90% to 95% of them singletons. The source was peripheral blood, collected on day 0 of MenACWY control vaccination. The receptors here all came from an adult in good health. The CDR3 runs from the conserved cysteine through the conserved F or W. Each record gives: CDR3 protein, CDR3 DNA, clone size, D gene, V gene, J gene. A D gene is named only where the DNA matches it firmly. Rows give clone size only sometimes, using once, few, many, or a class for an expanded clone.

CDR3aa: CASSLAKYNEQFF
CDR3nt: TGTGCCAGCAGCTTAGCAAAATACAATGAGCAGTTCTTC
abundance: NA
d_gene: NA
v_gene: TRBV7-6
j_gene: TRBJ2-1

CDR3aa: CASSKTGSNEKLFF
CDR3nt: TGTGCCAGCAGCAAAACAGGGAGCAATGAAAAACTGTTTTTT
abundance: NA
d_gene: NA
v_gene: TRBV21-1
j_gene: TRBJ1-4

CDR3aa: CASSVSGTGNSPLHF
CDR3nt: TGTGCCAGCAGCGTTTCCGGGACAGGGAATTCACCCCTCCACTTT
abundance: NA
d_gene: TRBD1
v_gene: TRBV9
j_gene: TRBJ1-6

CDR3aa: CASRPWDSLWSYTF
CDR3nt: TGTGCCAGCAGGCCGTGGGACAGTCTATGGAGCTACACCTTC
abundance: once
d_gene: TRBD1
v_gene: TRBV28
j_gene: TRBJ1-2

CDR3aa: CASSYSPRSYEQYF
CDR3nt: TGTGCCAGCAGTTACTCTCCACGGAGCTACGAGCAGTACTTC
abundance: NA
d_gene: NA
v_gene: TRBV6-5
j_gene: TRBJ2-7

CDR3aa: CASSRQGVDTQYF
CDR3nt: TGTGCCAGCAGCCGACAGGGTGTGGATACGCAGTATTTT
abundance: NA
d_gene: TRBD1
v_gene: TRBV11-3
j_gene: TRBJ2-3

CDR3aa: CASTPGFSGNTIYF
CDR3nt: TGTGCCAGCACCCCGGGGTTCTCTGGAAACACCATATATTTT
abundance: NA
d_gene: NA
v_gene: TRBV5-4
j_gene: TRBJ1-3

CDR3aa: CASSEILSGTGNFGNTIYF
CDR3nt: TGTGCCAGCAGTGAGATACTTTCCGGGACAGGGAATTTCGGAAACACCATATATTTT
abundance: NA
d_gene: TRBD1
v_gene: TRBV6-1
j_gene: TRBJ1-3

CDR3aa: CASSGQYNSPLHF
CDR3nt: TGTGCCAGTTCCGGACAGTATAATTCACCCCTCCACTTT
abundance: once
d_gene: NA
v_gene: TRBV19
j_gene: TRBJ1-6

CDR3aa: CASSLLGHRTGELFF
CDR3nt: TGTGCCAGCAGCCTATTAGGGCACCGCACCGGGGAGCTGTTTTTT
abundance: few
d_gene: NA
v_gene: TRBV14
j_gene: TRBJ2-2

CDR3aa: CASSPLATPTDQPQHF
CDR3nt: TGTGCCAGCTCACCACTTGCAACCCCCACGGATCAGCCCCAGCATTTT
abundance: NA
d_gene: NA
v_gene: TRBV18
j_gene: TRBJ1-5

CDR3aa: CAWSETGYNSPLHF
CDR3nt: TGTGCCTGGAGCGAGACAGGTTATAATTCACCCCTCCACTTT
abundance: once
d_gene: NA
v_gene: TRBV30
j_gene: TRBJ1-6

CDR3aa: CASSNLVGTGELFF
CDR3nt: TGTGCCAGTAGTAATCTAGTGGGTACCGGGGAGCTGTTTTTT
abundance: NA
d_gene: NA
v_gene: TRBV19
j_gene: TRBJ2-2

CDR3aa: CASSQAGGPETQYF
CDR3nt: TGCGCCAGCAGCCAAGCGGGGGGCCCGGAGACCCAGTACTTC
abundance: NA
d_gene: NA
v_gene: TRBV4-1
j_gene: TRBJ2-5

CDR3aa: CAIQGAGSGTEAFF
CDR3nt: TGTGCCATTCAGGGGGCGGGAAGCGGGACTGAAGCTTTCTTT
abundance: NA
d_gene: TRBD1
v_gene: TRBV6-5
j_gene: TRBJ1-1

CDR3aa: CASSVGGILSTDTQYF
CDR3nt: TGTGCCAGCAGCGTAGGGGGCATCCTTAGCACAGATACGCAGTATTTT
abundance: NA
d_gene: NA
v_gene: TRBV9
j_gene: TRBJ2-3

CDR3aa: CASILEAGAFF
CDR3nt: TGTGCCAGCATCTTGGAGGCTGGGGCTTTCTTT
abundance: NA
d_gene: NA
v_gene: TRBV6-4
j_gene: TRBJ1-1

CDR3aa: CSACAPGTENTEAFF
CDR3nt: TGCAGTGCTTGTGCCCCCGGGACGGAGAACACTGAAGCTTTCTTT
abundance: few
d_gene: NA
v_gene: TRBV20-1
j_gene: TRBJ1-1

CDR3aa: CASSGRGAGETQYF
CDR3nt: TGTGCCAGCTCGGGGCGGGGGGCCGGCGAAACCCAGTACTTC
abundance: NA
d_gene: TRBD2
v_gene: TRBV6-5
j_gene: TRBJ2-5

CDR3aa: CASSYSSGTGDGYTF
CDR3nt: TGTGCCAGCAGTTACTCGTCCGGGACAGGGGACGGCTACACCTTC
abundance: NA
d_gene: TRBD1
v_gene: TRBV6-5
j_gene: TRBJ1-2

CDR3aa: CASSSPDRAEKLFF
CDR3nt: TGTGCCAGCAGCTCACCGGATCGAGCTGAAAAACTGTTTTTT
abundance: NA
d_gene: NA
v_gene: TRBV7-9
j_gene: TRBJ1-4

CDR3aa: CSVSLAGGQETQYF
CDR3nt: TGCAGCGTTTCCCTAGCGGGAGGGCAAGAGACCCAGTACTTC
abundance: NA
d_gene: TRBD2
v_gene: TRBV29-1
j_gene: TRBJ2-5

CDR3aa: CASSFPGGIAEAFF
CDR3nt: TGCGCCAGCAGCTTCCCAGGGGGAATAGCTGAAGCTTTCTTT
abundance: NA
d_gene: TRBD1
v_gene: TRBV5-1
j_gene: TRBJ1-1

CDR3aa: CASRANRGLDNEKLFF
CDR3nt: TGCGCCAGCAGAGCCAACAGGGGGCTAGACAATGAAAAACTGTTTTTT
abundance: NA
d_gene: TRBD1
v_gene: TRBV10-2
j_gene: TRBJ1-4

CDR3aa: CASSQVTASGYPYNEQFF
CDR3nt: TGCGCCAGCAGCCAAGTCACAGCGAGCGGCTACCCCTACAATGAGCAGTTCTTC
abundance: NA
d_gene: NA
v_gene: TRBV4-1
j_gene: TRBJ2-1

CDR3aa: CATSRDPGGNQPQHF
CDR3nt: TGTGCCACCAGCAGAGATCCCGGTGGGAACCAGCCCCAGCATTTT
abundance: NA
d_gene: NA
v_gene: TRBV15
j_gene: TRBJ1-5

CDR3aa: CASSLTERDYGYTF
CDR3nt: TGTGCCAGCAGCTTAACAGAGAGGGACTATGGCTACACCTTC
abundance: NA
d_gene: NA
v_gene: TRBV5-5
j_gene: TRBJ1-2

CDR3aa: CATSTSNTEAFF
CDR3nt: TGTGCCACCAGCACTTCTAACACTGAAGCTTTCTTT
abundance: NA
d_gene: NA
v_gene: TRBV15
j_gene: TRBJ1-1

CDR3aa: CATSPRTAGGQFF
CDR3nt: TGTGCCACCAGCCCTAGGACGGCCGGTGGGCAGTTCTTC
abundance: NA
d_gene: NA
v_gene: TRBV15
j_gene: TRBJ2-1

CDR3aa: CASSLARGSYGYTF
CDR3nt: TGTGCCAGCAGCTTGGCCAGGGGGTCTTATGGCTACACCTTC
abundance: NA
d_gene: TRBD1
v_gene: TRBV5-6
j_gene: TRBJ1-2

CDR3aa: CASSQRAGGTEAFF
CDR3nt: TGCGCCAGCAGCCAGCGGGCAGGGGGTACTGAAGCTTTCTTT
abundance: NA
d_gene: TRBD1
v_gene: TRBV5-1
j_gene: TRBJ1-1

CDR3aa: CASSLAAGTEAFF
CDR3nt: TGTGCCAGCAGCTTAGCTGCGGGAACTGAAGCTTTCTTT
abundance: once
d_gene: NA
v_gene: TRBV7-3
j_gene: TRBJ1-1

CDR3aa: CASREDRGLEGEAFF
CDR3nt: TGTGCCAGCAGGGAGGACAGGGGGCTTGAGGGTGAAGCTTTCTTT
abundance: NA
d_gene: TRBD1
v_gene: TRBV2
j_gene: TRBJ1-1

CDR3aa: CASSLVPGLSRELFF
CDR3nt: TGTGCCAGCAGCCTCGTCCCGGGACTTTCTAGGGAGCTGTTTTTT
abundance: NA
d_gene: NA
v_gene: TRBV3-1/TRBV3-2
j_gene: TRBJ2-2

CDR3aa: CASSVVGAYNSPLHF
CDR3nt: TGTGCCAGCAGCGTAGTGGGAGCGTATAATTCACCCCTCCACTTT
abundance: NA
d_gene: NA
v_gene: TRBV9
j_gene: TRBJ1-6

CDR3aa: CASSVGENTEAFF
CDR3nt: TGTGCCAGCAGCGTGGGCGAGAACACTGAAGCTTTCTTT
abundance: NA
d_gene: NA
v_gene: TRBV2
j_gene: TRBJ1-1

CDR3aa: CACLFKGNTEAFF
CDR3nt: TGTGCCTGCCTTTTTAAGGGGAACACTGAAGCTTTCTTT
abundance: NA
d_gene: NA
v_gene: TRBV30
j_gene: TRBJ1-1

CDR3aa: CARSLEEEEKLFF
CDR3nt: TGTGCCAGAAGCTTAGAGGAGGAGGAAAAACTGTTTTTT
abundance: NA
d_gene: NA
v_gene: TRBV7-5
j_gene: TRBJ1-4

CDR3aa: CASSVGGNLNTEAFF
CDR3nt: TGTGCCAGCAGCGTGGGGGGGAATTTGAACACTGAAGCTTTCTTT
abundance: NA
d_gene: NA
v_gene: TRBV9
j_gene: TRBJ1-1

CDR3aa: CAWNSGAGDTQYF
CDR3nt: TGTGCCTGGAACTCAGGGGCGGGAGATACGCAGTATTTT
abundance: once
d_gene: NA
v_gene: TRBV30
j_gene: TRBJ2-3

CDR3aa: CASSPSGTFYEQYF
CDR3nt: TGTGCCAGCAGCCCTAGCGGGACCTTCTACGAGCAGTACTTC
abundance: NA
d_gene: TRBD2
v_gene: TRBV7-2
j_gene: TRBJ2-7

CDR3aa: CASSLAGGSIDTQYF
CDR3nt: TGTGCCAGCAGCTTAGCGGGGGGGTCAATAGATACGCAGTATTTT
abundance: NA
d_gene: TRBD2
v_gene: TRBV7-2
j_gene: TRBJ2-3